The subject of this entry is one TCR beta chain. The antigen is undetermined. The data are from a study of cytomegalovirus exposure and HLA in healthy donors. The PCR employed 60 Vbeta primers together with 13 Jbeta primers. Assay used: immunoSEQ multiplex PCR; TCRdb lists only in-frame clones, some missing. Of about 130,000 clones in the sample, about 81% are singletons; the top ten hold just over 8%. The germline CDR1 and CDR2 sequences are KGHSH and LQKENI. V shed 5 bases and J shed 8 bases, with 13 bases lying between them. The CDR3 has 14 residues. General study findings and limits: Earlier analysis yielded a pattern in which most TCR beta V segments were productive about 90% or about 30% of the time. TCR beta chain V- and J-gene trimming was linked, in a later analysis, to a missense variant in DCLRE1C.

The chain links TRBV18 to TRBJ1-6; the D gene is possibly TRBD1 (6 bases). The receptor's source is a woman aged 50 to 65 in good health and CMV-seropositive. Specimen: PBMCs. CDR3 sequence: CASSETGRDSPLHF. CDR3 nucleotides: TGTGCCAGCTCAGAAACAGGGAGGGATTCACCCCTCCACTTT.